The 26 T cell receptor beta chains below come from one sample, sequenced in a study of T cell responses to AZD1222 COVID-19 vaccine. The data were produced by immunoSEQ multiplex PCR, yet TCRdb's version contains in-frame clones alone and is incomplete. The sample lists about 150,000 clones, roughly 90% occurring once. The material sequenced was peripheral blood, taken 28 days after the second AZD1222 dose. Every receptor here comes from an adult who received the AZD1222 COVID-19 vaccine.

The V call is TRBV19, the J call TRBJ1-2, with TRBD1 matching over 8 bases. From germline, CDR1 is LNHDA and CDR2 SQIVND (reference sequence). The V segment lost 4 bases and the J segment 2 bases; nucleotides outside the gene matches: 3. The CDR3 contains 14 residues. CDR3 nucleotide sequence: TGTGCCAGTAGTAGGGACAGGTCCAACTATGGCTACACCTTC. As protein: CASSRDRSNYGYTF.

The chain is built from TRBV9 and TRBJ2-1, with D hard to call. The CDR3 contains 16 residues. V lost 0 bases to trimming and J lost 2 bases, with 12 bases between them. Looked up from germline, CDR1 is SGDLS and CDR2 is YYNGEE. CDR3 coding DNA: TGTGCCAGCAGCGTAGTAACCAGCCGGCCCTACAATGAGCAGTTCTTC. Amino acid sequence: CASSVVTSRPYNEQFF.

This clone was seen a single time. The J gene is TRBJ1-1, the V gene TRBV18, with D uncertain. Trimming took off 2 bases at V and 4 bases at J, with 14 bases between the two ends. The CDR3 has 15 residues. Germline CDR1 KGHSH, CDR2 LQKENI. CDR3 nucleotides: TGTGCCAGCTCACCAACGTCACAAAGAGGCACTGAAGCTTTCTTT. Protein sequence: CASSPTSQRGTEAFF.

The J gene is TRBJ2-7, the V gene TRBV9, with D tentatively TRBD2 (5 bases). Trimming cost V 0 bases and J 2 bases, with 12 bases left between them. Germline values: CDR1 SGDLS, CDR2 YYNGEE. The length of the CDR3 is 15 residues. The DNA of the CDR3 is TGTGCCAGCAGCGTAGAGCCTAGCCCGACCTACGAGCAGTACTTC. It yields the protein CASSVEPSPTYEQYF.

The CDR3: CASSPGTGQTQPQHF. The DNA for the CDR3 is TGTGCCAGCAGTCCAGGGACAGGGCAGACTCAGCCCCAGCATTTT. The rearrangement uses TRBV28 and TRBJ1-5, with 9 bases aligning to TRBD1. Germline-derived CDR1 and CDR2 are MDHEN and SYDVKM. The V gene end was trimmed by 5 bases and the J gene end by 6 bases; junction bases not matched to a gene: 8. The CDR3 contains 15 residues.

The chain uses TRBV25-1 and TRBJ2-7; the D is unclear. V shed 2 bases and J shed 3 bases, with 2 bases lying between them. Germline V gene lookup returns CDR1 MGHDK and CDR2 SYGVNS. The CDR3 runs to 11 residues. This chain's CDR3 is CASSENYEQYF. The DNA for the CDR3 is TGTGCCAGCAGTGAAAACTACGAGCAGTACTTC.

The chain is built from TRBV19 and TRBJ1-1, with 12 bases matching TRBD1. This CDR3 contains 15 residues. V shed 6 bases, J shed 4 bases, and the junction held 6 bases outside the gene matches. Germline values: CDR1 LNHDA, CDR2 SQIVND (reference sequence). CDR3 bases: TGTGCCAGTAGCCGGGGACAGGGGGCAGGCACTGAAGCTTTCTTT. This codes for CASSRGQGAGTEAFF.

Only one count was recorded for this clone. The chain couples TRBV6-5 to TRBJ2-1; D gene ambiguous. Trimming pared 6 bases from V and 0 bases from J, leaving 9 bases between. CDR1 and CDR2 from the germline V gene are MNHEY and SVGAGI. CDR3 size: 14 residues. DNA for the CDR3: TGTGCCAGCAGGTTGGGCAACTCCTACAATGAGCAGTTCTTC. It is translated as CASRLGNSYNEQFF.

In DNA, the CDR3 is TGCAGCGCCCTTTCCTACGAGCAGTACTTC. Residues: CSALSYEQYF. V usage is TRBV29-1 and J usage is TRBJ2-7; no reliable D call. CDR1 is SQVTM and CDR2 is ANQGSEA in the germline V gene. The CDR3 spans 10 residues. Trimming took 7 bases from V and 1 from J, leaving 5 bases between them.

The rearrangement uses TRBV5-1 and TRBJ1-6, with D maybe TRBD1 (6 bases). The CDR3 is 18 amino acids. Deletions cut 2 bases from V and 0 bases from J, with 15 bases between. Looked up from germline, CDR1 is SGHRS and CDR2 is YFSETQ. The CDR3: CASSFWTADSSYNSPLHF. For the CDR3, the DNA is TGCGCCAGCAGCTTTTGGACGGCGGACAGCTCCTATAATTCACCCCTCCACTTT.

This clone was detected once. The V and J genes are TRBV12-3 or TRBV12-4 and TRBJ2-1, with D unclear. V shed 7 bases and J shed 5 bases, with 12 bases lying between them. The CDR3 runs to 13 residues. This chain's CDR3 is CASTADDHNEQFF. DNA for the CDR3: TGTGCCAGCACCGCTGACGATCACAATGAGCAGTTCTTC.

This chain joins TRBV5-1 and TRBJ1-4, with 7 positions matching TRBD1. The CDR3 is 16 amino acids. Germline CDR1 is SGHRS and CDR2 is YFSETQ. The trim removed 0 bases at V and 8 bases at J, leaving 10 bases unmatched. DNA for the CDR3: TGCGCCAGCAGCTTGGGTTACGGGACAGAAGGGGAAAAACTGTTTTTT. This sequence encodes CASSLGYGTEGEKLFF.

The J gene is TRBJ1-1, the V gene TRBV6-5; 8 nucleotides line up with TRBD1. The V gene's germline CDR1 is MNHEY and CDR2 SVGAGI. The CDR3 is made up of 15 amino acids. V shed 7 bases, J shed 4 bases, and the junction held 11 bases outside the gene matches. The CDR3, as DNA: TGTGCCAGCAACGACAGGGGTGTTGGGAGCACTGAAGCTTTCTTT. This codes for CASNDRGVGSTEAFF.

The gene calls are TRBV7-2 and TRBJ1-4; 7 bases align to TRBD1. The junction had 5 bases not matched to a gene; V was cut back by 5 bases and J by 5 bases. This CDR3 contains 14 residues. Germline CDR1 and CDR2: SGHTA and FQGNSA. CDR3: CASSRGQGNEKLFF. The CDR3 DNA follows: TGTGCCAGCAGCAGGGGGCAGGGGAATGAAAAACTGTTTTTT.

The V gene is TRBV11-2, the J gene TRBJ2-1; 9 bases agree with TRBD2. V was pared by 1 base and J by 9 bases, with 4 bases of the junction left unmatched. The CDR3 has 14 residues. CDR1 is SGHAT, CDR2 FQNNGV, per germline. The DNA of the CDR3 is TGTGCCAGCAGCTTAGTTAGCGGGAGAGGTGAGCAGTTCTTC. Its protein product is CASSLVSGRGEQFF.

This clone has only one observation. This rearrangement joins TRBV7-2 to TRBJ1-2, with a tentative D call TRBD1 (5 bases). V lost 6 bases to trimming and J lost 5 bases, with 16 bases between them. The germline V gene encodes CDR1 SGHTA and CDR2 FQGNSA. The CDR3 contains 14 residues. The CDR3, as DNA: TGTGCCAGCAGACCGGGAGACAGTTTTTATGGCTACACCTTC. It specifies CASRPGDSFYGYTF.

This clone was seen once. Germline and junction disagree at one end, which may indicate a read error. The CDR3 DNA reads as TGTGCTAGCAGGGGATTGGGACTAGCCAAAAACATTCAGTACTTC. This gives the protein CASRGLGLAKNIQYF. The J gene is TRBJ2-4, the V gene TRBV7-7; D could derive from TRBD1 or TRBD2 (6 bases each). The V gene's germline CDR1 is SSHAT and CDR2 FNYEAQ (reference sequence). The CDR3 has 15 amino acids.

The rearrangement links TRBV5-4 to TRBJ2-7; D may be TRBD1 (5 bases). Germline CDR1 SGHNT, CDR2 YYREEE (reference sequence). Trimming took 2 bases from V and 1 from J, leaving 13 bases between them. The CDR3 runs to 15 residues. The CDR3 is CASSLPQAISYEQYF. The CDR3 nucleotides are TGTGCCAGCAGCTTACCACAGGCTATTTCCTACGAGCAGTACTTC.

This chain uses TRBV4-2 with TRBJ2-4; D unresolved. Germline CDR1 is LGHNA and CDR2 is YNFKEQ. Trimming shortened V by 0 bases and J by 0 bases, and 12 bases separated the two germline ends. The CDR3 consists of 17 residues. CDR3 in amino acids: CASSQEGSSLAKNIQYF. The CDR3 DNA is TGTGCCAGCAGCCAAGAAGGGTCGTCTCTAGCCAAAAACATTCAGTACTTC.

The V call is TRBV11-3, the J call TRBJ2-7; 10 bases align to TRBD2. This CDR3 region has 16 residues. Germline V gene sequence: CDR1 SGHNT, CDR2 YENEEA. Trimming took 2 bases from V and 5 from J; bases not matched to a gene: 9. CDR3 DNA: TGTGCCAGCAGCTTAATAGCTAGCGGGAGCCTTAACGAGCAGTACTTC. Translation: CASSLIASGSLNEQYF.

This clone was observed a few times. The chain recombines TRBV10-2 with TRBJ2-7; D call uncertain. V lost 4 bases to trimming and J lost 2 bases, with 3 bases between them. Germline loops: CDR1 WSHSY, CDR2 SAAADI. The CDR3 totals 11 residues. CDR3 region: CASSGTYEQYF. In DNA form, the CDR3 reads TGCGCCAGCAGTGGGACCTACGAGCAGTACTTC.

This clone was picked up one time. The chain combines TRBV27 with TRBJ1-2; D gene ambiguous. Trimming shortened V by 6 bases and J by 1 base, and 12 bases separated the two germline ends. CDR1 is MNHEY and CDR2 is SMNVEV in the germline V gene (reference sequence). The CDR3 is 14 amino acids. DNA for the CDR3: TGTGCCAGCAGGCGGGCCGCGGGTAACTATGGCTACACCTTC. It is translated as CASRRAAGNYGYTF.

V usage is TRBV11-2 and J usage is TRBJ2-7; possibly TRBD1 for D (5 bases). V was trimmed by 0 bases and J by 5 bases, leaving 8 bases between them. This CDR3 has 13 amino acids. Germline V gene lookup returns CDR1 SGHAT and CDR2 FQNNGV. The CDR3 nucleotides are TGTGCCAGCAGCTTAGACAGGGTCCACGAGCAGTACTTC. Residues: CASSLDRVHEQYF.

This chain connects TRBV19 to TRBJ2-3, with 9 bases matching TRBD2. The CDR3 is 17 residues long. The V segment lost 4 bases and the J segment 5 bases; nucleotides outside the gene matches: 13. The germline CDR1 and CDR2 sequences are LNHDA and SQIVND (reference sequence). The CDR3, as DNA: TGTGCCAGTAGTAAAGTTTTAGGCGGGAGGGCGGGAGATACGCAGTATTTT. Its protein product is CASSKVLGGRAGDTQYF.

The rearrangement links TRBV10-1 to TRBJ1-1; D is unclear. The CDR3 extends over 12 amino acids. CDR1 and CDR2 from the germline V gene are WNHNN and SYGVQD (reference sequence). The V end was cut by 0 bases, the J end by 11 bases, with 10 bases between. In DNA form, the CDR3 reads TGCGCCAGCAGTGAGTCGCCAGGACGTGCTTTCTTT. It yields the protein CASSESPGRAFF.

The chain carries TRBV25-1 and TRBJ2-1; D gene uncertain. V was trimmed by 3 bases and J by 2 bases, leaving 14 bases between them. This CDR3 spans 16 amino acids. Germline lookup yields CDR1 MGHDK and CDR2 SYGVNS. CDR3: CASSEVPGVPYNEQFF. CDR3 DNA sequence: TGTGCCAGCAGTGAGGTTCCTGGGGTCCCCTACAATGAGCAGTTCTTC.